What follows are 19 T cell receptor beta chains derived from one specimen sequenced in a study of patients and donors after allogeneic stem cell transplantation (dated by TCRdb to between 2020 and 2021). Libraries came from RT-PCR. Sequencing was performed on a NextSeq 550. The raw public reads went through TCRdb reprocessing: fastp at Q25, MiXCR clone calling, in-frame beta chains kept. Each CDR3 protein gets just one entry, which takes the most common genes and DNA from the rows behind it. In all, the sample holds 920,000 or so distinct CDR3 sequences, and under 20% of those were seen once. Roughly 6% of the sample lies in the top ten. Material for sequencing was blood, either unsorted or a sorted T cell fraction (not recorded which). The receptors here all came from a human donor who was either an allogeneic HSCT recipient or a stem cell or donor lymphocyte infusion donor (not recorded which). It is not recorded whose cells these are; they may come from a transplant donor.

This clonotype was counted once. CDR3 nucleotide sequence: TGTGCCAGCGGCTCCGTGTCCGGGACAGGGAACCAGCCCCAGCATTTT. It is translated as CASGSVSGTGNQPQHF. This chain connects TRBV7-2 to TRBJ1-5; the match to TRBD1 covers 9 bases. This CDR3 is 16 amino acids long. The junction had 15 bases not matched to a gene; V was cut back by 8 bases and J by 7 bases. The germline CDR1 and CDR2 sequences are SGHTA and FQGNSA.

This clonotype is a singleton in its sample. The gene calls are TRBV7-9 and TRBJ2-7, with 9 bases matching TRBD2. With V trimmed by 5 bases and J by 3 bases, 8 bases remained unmatched. Germline assignment: CDR1 SEHNR and CDR2 FQNEAQ (reference sequence). The CDR3 consists of 15 residues. CDR3 sequence (DNA): TGTGCCAGCAGCCCACCCCTAGCGGGGAGCTACGAGCAGTACTTC. Translating gives CASSPPLAGSYEQYF.

This clonotype has just a few counts. This chain connects TRBV5-1 to TRBJ2-5; D may be TRBD1 (6 bases). Trimming took 0 bases from V and 1 from J, leaving 16 bases between them. The CDR3 has 17 residues. In germline, CDR1 is SGHRS, CDR2 YFSETQ. The CDR3 here is CASSLGRSGDLQETQYF. CDR3 nucleotides: TGCGCCAGCAGCTTGGGTCGGTCAGGGGACCTCCAAGAGACCCAGTACTTC.

The rearrangement links TRBV20-1 to TRBJ2-3; 8 bases align to TRBD2. V trimming: 2 bases; J trimming: 8 bases; junction bases outside the gene matches: 6. The germline V gene has CDR1 DFQATT and CDR2 SNEGSKA (reference sequence). This CDR3 has 13 amino acids. The CDR3 spells CSARISGTPTQYF. CDR3 DNA sequence: TGCAGTGCTAGAATTAGCGGGACTCCTACGCAGTATTTT.

This clonotype turned up a few times. The rearrangement uses TRBV6-1 and TRBJ2-3; 9 bases fit TRBD1. V was pared by 6 bases and J by 2 bases, with 9 bases of the junction left unmatched. CDR1 MNHNS and CDR2 SASEGT come from the germline V gene. This CDR3 is built from 16 residues. CDR3 bases: TGTGCCAGCAGCTGGATCGGACAGGGGATCACAGATACGCAGTATTTT. Protein: CASSWIGQGITDTQYF.

V gene TRBV20-1 combines with J gene TRBJ1-5; 7 bases line up with TRBD1. With 4 bases clipped from V and 2 bases from J, the junction kept 2 bases outside the gene matches. The CDR3 is 13 residues long. From germline, CDR1 is DFQATT and CDR2 SNEGSKA (reference sequence). The chain's CDR3 is CSATGTGNQPQHF. CDR3 coding DNA: TGCAGTGCTACCGGGACAGGCAATCAGCCCCAGCATTTT.

In its sample, this clonotype was seen a few times. The CDR3 DNA is TGCGCCAGCAGCTTCGGATCGACCGGTGATACGCAGTATTTT. This sequence encodes CASSFGSTGDTQYF. V usage is TRBV5-1 and J usage is TRBJ2-3; D unresolved. The V and J ends lost 2 bases and 6 bases respectively, with 13 bases between them. This CDR3 has 14 amino acids. CDR1 SGHRS and CDR2 YFSETQ come from the germline V gene.

V gene TRBV18 combines with J gene TRBJ1-5, with TRBD1 as a possible D gene (5 bases). Germline CDR1 and CDR2: KGHSH and LQKENI. Trimming left V 0 bases short and J 2 bases short, with 11 bases between. This CDR3 contains 16 residues. This CDR3 is CASSPPGGRGNQPQHF. The CDR3, as DNA: TGTGCCAGCTCACCACCAGGAGGCAGGGGCAATCAGCCCCAGCATTTT.

V is TRBV4-1 and J is TRBJ1-6; possible D gene TRBD1, 6 bases. V dropped 4 bases and J dropped 10 bases, with 14 bases sitting between them. This CDR3 spans 14 amino acids. Germline values: CDR1 MGHRA, CDR2 YSYEKL. CDR3 nucleotides: TGCGCCAGCAGCCTAGGGGGGGTAGGGTCACCCCTCCACTTT. Protein sequence: CASSLGGVGSPLHF.

This clonotype was found a few times. The V gene is TRBV25-1, the J gene TRBJ2-7; D not resolved. V was clipped by 0 bases and J by 0 bases, with 6 bases between them. The germline V gene encodes CDR1 MGHDK and CDR2 SYGVNS. The CDR3 is 14 residues long. The DNA of the CDR3 is TGTGCCAGCAGTGAATATTACAACTCCTACGAGCAGTACTTC. Amino acid sequence: CASSEYYNSYEQYF.

This clonotype was recorded many times. This rearrangement joins TRBV6-5 to TRBJ1-2; 7 nucleotides agree with TRBD1. The CDR3 is made up of 14 amino acids. Losses at the gene ends were 0 bases for V and 5 bases for J; bases not matched to a gene: 3. Germline loops: CDR1 MNHEY, CDR2 SVGAGI. This chain's CDR3 is CASSYSGTVYGYTF. For the CDR3, the DNA is TGTGCCAGCAGTTACTCTGGGACAGTATATGGCTACACCTTC.

The V and J genes are TRBV3-1 and TRBJ2-5; D is perhaps TRBD2 (7 bases). The V and J ends lost 2 bases and 4 bases respectively, with 14 bases between them. This CDR3 is built from 15 residues. Germline values: CDR1 LGHDT, CDR2 YNNKEL (reference sequence). The CDR3 is CASSQRGAPRETQYF. DNA for the CDR3: TGTGCCAGCAGCCAACGGGGGGCGCCCCGAGAGACCCAGTACTTC.

This clonotype came up a few times. This chain uses TRBV2 with TRBJ1-2, with D hard to call. The CDR3 extends over 12 amino acids. Trimming shortened V by 8 bases and J by 2 bases, and 9 bases separated the two germline ends. Germline CDR1 SNHLY, CDR2 FYNNEI. CDR3 sequence reads: CASFLGNYGYTF. In DNA, the CDR3 is TGTGCCAGCTTCCTGGGAAACTATGGCTACACCTTC.

This chain links TRBV19 with TRBJ2-1; 9 bases align to TRBD1. Looked up from germline, CDR1 is LNHDA and CDR2 is SQIVND (reference sequence). After removal of 5 bases from V and 3 bases from J, the junction contained 5 bases not matched to a gene. This CDR3 has 15 amino acids. CDR3 bases: TGTGCCAGTAGTCCCCAGGACAGGGGCTACAATGAGCAGTTCTTC. It translates to CASSPQDRGYNEQFF.

The V gene is TRBV4-3, the J gene TRBJ1-1, with D hard to call. Germline assignment: CDR1 LGHNA and CDR2 YSLEER. CDR3 length: 14 residues. The V gene lost 3 bases and the J gene lost 2 bases, with 10 bases spanning the gap. For the CDR3, the DNA is TGCGCCAGCAGCCAGGTCCGAGCTAACACTGAAGCTTTCTTT. Protein: CASSQVRANTEAFF.

V usage is TRBV20-1 and J usage is TRBJ1-6, with TRBD1 identical over 11 bases. Germline lookup yields CDR1 DFQATT and CDR2 SNEGSKA (reference sequence). V trimming: 6 bases; J trimming: 7 bases; junction bases outside the gene matches: 2. This CDR3 is 13 amino acids long. This CDR3 is CSAWDRGNSPLHF. The CDR3 bases are TGCAGTGCATGGGACAGGGGGAATTCACCCCTCCACTTT.

In this sample, this clonotype turned up a few times. The DNA of the CDR3 is TGTGCCAGCAGCTTAAGGGACACCCCTTCGGAGACCCAGTACTTC. This codes for CASSLRDTPSETQYF. The J gene is TRBJ2-5, the V gene TRBV7-9; tentatively, D is TRBD1 (6 bases). V lost 2 bases and J lost 5, with 15 bases in between. The V gene's germline CDR1 is SEHNR and CDR2 FQNEAQ (reference sequence). The CDR3 contains 15 residues.

V is TRBV3-1 and J is TRBJ2-1, with TRBD2 identical over 13 bases. With V trimmed by 0 bases and J by 2 bases, 1 base remained unmatched. This CDR3 has 17 residues. Germline lookup yields CDR1 LGHDT and CDR2 YNNKEL (reference sequence). The CDR3 DNA is TGTGCCAGCAGCCAAGACGGACTAGCGGGGGCCTACAATGAGCAGTTCTTC. Its protein product is CASSQDGLAGAYNEQFF.

There are a few counts of this clonotype. V gene TRBV6-2 or TRBV6-3 combines with J gene TRBJ2-2, with D perhaps matching TRBD2 (5 bases). The CDR3 totals 15 residues. From germline, CDR1 is MNHEY and CDR2 SVGEGT. The V and J ends lost 6 bases and 2 bases respectively, with 13 bases between them. CDR3 residues: CASSPFGVNTGELFF. CDR3 nucleotide sequence: TGTGCCAGCAGCCCGTTCGGGGTCAACACCGGGGAGCTGTTTTTT.